The 5 T cell receptor beta chains below were found in one sample sequenced in a study of blood T cells in healthy people across ages. Next came a second PCR, run for roughly 7 to 12 cycles, which used a sample-barcoded 5' primer along with a J-beta primer mix. TCRdb re-called the 5' RACE reads with MiXCR, one entry per CDR3 protein. The table includes 920,000 or so distinct CDR3 sequences, over 35% detected once. Sequencing used blood. These receptors all come from a woman aged 55-75 years in good health.

This clonotype appeared a single time. V usage is TRBV20-1 and J usage is TRBJ2-3; 8 bases are a match to TRBD1. The CDR3 runs to 13 residues. The V and J ends lost 4 bases and 4 bases, in that order; junction bases with no gene match: 4. The germline V gene has CDR1 DFQATT and CDR2 SNEGSKA (reference sequence). CDR3 residues: CSATQGASDTQYF. As DNA, the CDR3 is TGCAGTGCTACCCAGGGGGCTTCAGATACGCAGTATTTT.

The chain combines TRBV9 with TRBJ2-1; D may correspond to TRBD1 or TRBD2 (5 bases each). Germline CDR1 SGDLS, CDR2 YYNGEE. The CDR3 runs 14 residues. Trimming cost V 7 bases and J 0 bases, with 11 bases left between them. The CDR3 protein is CASGAEASYNEQFF. The CDR3 DNA is TGTGCCAGCGGGGCGGAGGCCTCCTACAATGAGCAGTTCTTC.

The chain combines TRBV6-1 with TRBJ2-3; TRBD2 is a possible D gene (5 bases). The V gene lost 2 bases and the J gene lost 5 bases, with 8 bases spanning the gap. CDR1 and CDR2 (germline): MNHNS, SASEGT. This CDR3 spans 13 amino acids. The DNA of the CDR3 is TGTGCCAGCAGTGAAAGGGAGCTAGATACGCAGTATTTT. As protein: CASSERELDTQYF.

V is TRBV6-1 and J is TRBJ2-7; D perhaps matches TRBD1 (5 bases). Germline V CDR1 and CDR2: MNHNS, SASEGT. The CDR3 runs to 17 residues. V was shortened by 6 bases and J by 2 bases, with 23 bases between the two germline ends. In nucleotides, the CDR3 is TGTGCCAGCAGCCGCACAGCCTCGACAGTCTACCCCTACGAGCAGTACTTC. It encodes CASSRTASTVYPYEQYF.

As DNA, the CDR3 is TGTGCCAGCAGCTTAGGTCGGGGGGTTAAGGCAGATACGCAGTATTTT. Encoded protein: CASSLGRGVKADTQYF. The V gene is TRBV7-2, the J gene TRBJ2-3; TRBD2 agrees at 7 bases. Germline assignment: CDR1 SGHTA and CDR2 FQGNSA. This CDR3 contains 16 residues. Losses at the gene ends were 1 base for V and 4 bases for J; bases not matched to a gene: 8.